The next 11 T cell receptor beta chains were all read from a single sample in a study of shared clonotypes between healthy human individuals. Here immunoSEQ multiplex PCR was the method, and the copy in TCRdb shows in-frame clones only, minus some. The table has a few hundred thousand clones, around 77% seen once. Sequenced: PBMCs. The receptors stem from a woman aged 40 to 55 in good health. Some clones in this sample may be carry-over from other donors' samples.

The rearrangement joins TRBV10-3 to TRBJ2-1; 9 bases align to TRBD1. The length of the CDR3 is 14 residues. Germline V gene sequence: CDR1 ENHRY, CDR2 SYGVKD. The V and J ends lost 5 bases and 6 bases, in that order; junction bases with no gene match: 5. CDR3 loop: CAISPGQGPNEQFF. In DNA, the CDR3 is TGTGCCATCAGTCCGGGACAGGGACCCAATGAGCAGTTCTTC.

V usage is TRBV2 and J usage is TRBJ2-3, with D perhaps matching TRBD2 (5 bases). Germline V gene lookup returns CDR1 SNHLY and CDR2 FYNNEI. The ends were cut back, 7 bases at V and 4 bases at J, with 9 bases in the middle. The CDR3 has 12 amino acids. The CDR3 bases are TGTGCCAGCACCCCGAGGGCAGATACGCAGTATTTT. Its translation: CASTPRADTQYF.

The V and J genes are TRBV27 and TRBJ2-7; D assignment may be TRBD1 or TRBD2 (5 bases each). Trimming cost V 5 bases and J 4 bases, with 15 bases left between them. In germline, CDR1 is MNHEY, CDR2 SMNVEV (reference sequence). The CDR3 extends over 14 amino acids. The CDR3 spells CASSPGRQLYEQYF. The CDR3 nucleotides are TGTGCCAGCAGTCCGGGACGTCAGTTGTACGAGCAGTACTTC.

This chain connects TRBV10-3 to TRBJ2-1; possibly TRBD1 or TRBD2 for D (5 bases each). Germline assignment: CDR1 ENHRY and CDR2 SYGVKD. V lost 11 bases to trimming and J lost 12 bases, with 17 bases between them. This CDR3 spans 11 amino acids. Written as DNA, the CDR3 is TGTGCCTTTCTCCGGGGACGGACGCAGTTCTTC. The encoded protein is CAFLRGRTQFF.

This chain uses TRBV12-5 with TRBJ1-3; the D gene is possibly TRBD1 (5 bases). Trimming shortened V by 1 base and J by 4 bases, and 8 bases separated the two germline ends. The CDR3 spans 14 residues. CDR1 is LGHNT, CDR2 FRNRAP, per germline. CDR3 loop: CASGLADSGNTIYF. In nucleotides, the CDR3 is TGTGCTAGTGGTTTGGCCGACAGCGGAAACACCATATATTTT. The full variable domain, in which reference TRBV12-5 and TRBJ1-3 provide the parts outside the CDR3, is DARVTQTPRHKVTEMGQEVTMRCQPILGHNTVFWYRQTMMQGLELLAYFRNRAPLDDSGMPKDRFSAEMPDATLATLKIQPSEPRDSAVYFCASGLADSGNTIYFGEGSWLTVV.

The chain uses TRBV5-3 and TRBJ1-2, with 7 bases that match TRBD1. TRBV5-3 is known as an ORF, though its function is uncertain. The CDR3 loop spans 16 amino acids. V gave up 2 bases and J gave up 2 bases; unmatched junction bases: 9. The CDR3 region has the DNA TGTGCCAGAAGCTTAAGCCCGACAGGGAAGAACTATGGCTACACCTTC. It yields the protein CARSLSPTGKNYGYTF.

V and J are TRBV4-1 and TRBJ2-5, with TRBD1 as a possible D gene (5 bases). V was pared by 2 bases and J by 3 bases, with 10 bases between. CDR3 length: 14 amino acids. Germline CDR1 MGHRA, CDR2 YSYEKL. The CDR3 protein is CASSQTHRKETQYF. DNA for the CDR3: TGCGCCAGCAGCCAAACCCACAGGAAAGAGACCCAGTACTTC.

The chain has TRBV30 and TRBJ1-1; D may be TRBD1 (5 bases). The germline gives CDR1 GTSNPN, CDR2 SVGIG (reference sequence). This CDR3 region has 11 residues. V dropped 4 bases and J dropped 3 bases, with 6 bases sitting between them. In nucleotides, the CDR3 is TGTGCCTGGACAGGGTACACTGAAGCTTTCTTT. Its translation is CAWTGYTEAFF.

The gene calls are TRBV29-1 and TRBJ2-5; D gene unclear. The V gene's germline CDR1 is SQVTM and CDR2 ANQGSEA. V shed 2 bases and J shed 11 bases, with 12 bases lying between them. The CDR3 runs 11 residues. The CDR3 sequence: CSVESVSEQYF. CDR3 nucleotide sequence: TGCAGCGTTGAAAGCGTCTCGGAGCAGTACTTC.

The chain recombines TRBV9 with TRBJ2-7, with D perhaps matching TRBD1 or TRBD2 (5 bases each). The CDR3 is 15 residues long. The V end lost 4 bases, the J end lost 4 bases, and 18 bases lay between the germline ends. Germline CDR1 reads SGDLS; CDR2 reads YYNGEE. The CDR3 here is CASSPDPGPLYEQYF. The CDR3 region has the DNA TGTGCCAGCAGCCCCGACCCGGGACCCCTTTACGAGCAGTACTTC. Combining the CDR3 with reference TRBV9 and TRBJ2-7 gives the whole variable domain DSGVTQTPKHLITATGQRVTLRCSPRSGDLSVYWYQQSLDQGLQFLIQYYNGEERAKGNILERFSAQQFPDLHSELNLSSLELGDSALYFCASSPDPGPLYEQYFGPGTRLTVT.

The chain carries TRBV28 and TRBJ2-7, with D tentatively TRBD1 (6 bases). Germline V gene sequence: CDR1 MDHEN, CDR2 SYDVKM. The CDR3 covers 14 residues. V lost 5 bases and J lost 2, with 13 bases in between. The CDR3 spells CASSLRTDPYEQYF. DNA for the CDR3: TGTGCCAGCAGTCTAAGGACAGATCCCTACGAGCAGTACTTC.